This entry lists 13 T cell receptor beta chains sequenced from one sample in a study of cytomegalovirus exposure and HLA in healthy donors (TCRdb year 2017). Receptors were amplified or captured by the immunoSEQ multiplex PCR assay. The multiplex PCR relied on a mix of 60 forward primers for TCR Vbeta segments and 13 reverse primers for TCR Jbeta segments. TCRdb limited this immuneACCESS table to in-frame rearrangements with V and J called. A share of clones is missing; checked studies link under half to unresolved V genes, and the rest is unexplained. For this sample the table gives roughly 120,000 clones, of which over 60% were detected only once. The ten largest clones take up approximately 0.97% of the sample. Material: PBMCs. These receptors were obtained from a human donor in good health.

The gene calls are TRBV6-1 and TRBJ1-1; possible D gene TRBD1, 5 bases. CDR1 is MNHNS, CDR2 SASEGT, per germline. V lost 1 base and J lost 6, with 15 bases in between. CDR3 length: 15 amino acids. Here the CDR3 reads CASSEERDYRAEAFF. In DNA form, the CDR3 reads TGTGCCAGCAGTGAAGAAAGGGACTATAGGGCTGAAGCTTTCTTT.

The chain has TRBV6-5 and TRBJ1-1; maybe TRBD1 (5 bases). Germline CDR1 and CDR2: MNHEY and SVGAGI. V was shortened by 7 bases and J by 0 bases, with 12 bases between the two germline ends. The CDR3 is 14 amino acids. The CDR3 nucleotides are TGTGCCAGCACCCCGGGGGGGATGAACACTGAAGCTTTCTTT. Translating gives CASTPGGMNTEAFF.

This clone was detected once. The V and J genes are TRBV27 and TRBJ1-2; D is unresolved. Germline CDR1 is MNHEY and CDR2 is SMNVEV (reference sequence). V was clipped by 0 bases and J by 4 bases, with 6 bases between them. The CDR3 length is 13 residues. As DNA, the CDR3 is TGTGCCAGCAGTTTATCCGGGGTCTATGGCTACACCTTC. Encoded protein: CASSLSGVYGYTF.

DNA of the CDR3: TGTGCCAGCACCGAAACAGGGATTTCACCCCTCCACTTT. Amino acid sequence: CASTETGISPLHF. The gene calls are TRBV6-1 and TRBJ1-6; D perhaps matches TRBD1 (6 bases). Deletions cut 7 bases from V and 9 bases from J, with 13 bases between. Germline V lookup: CDR1 MNHNS, CDR2 SASEGT. The CDR3 has 13 residues.

The V call is TRBV2, the J call TRBJ1-2; no firm D call. There are 11 residues in the CDR3. The germline V gene encodes CDR1 SNHLY and CDR2 FYNNEI. V was cut by 8 bases and J by 4 bases, with 8 bases left in between. The CDR3 loop reads CASARAYGYTF. The CDR3, as DNA: TGTGCCAGCGCGAGGGCCTATGGCTACACCTTC.

J is TRBJ1-2 and V is TRBV7-9; weak D call: TRBD1 (5 bases). Trimming pared 5 bases from V and 7 bases from J, leaving 17 bases between. From germline, CDR1 is SEHNR and CDR2 FQNEAQ (reference sequence). This CDR3 has 14 residues. The CDR3 DNA reads TGTGCCAGCAGCCCACAGGACGGCCTAAGTGGCTACACCTTC. As protein: CASSPQDGLSGYTF.

This chain uses TRBV7-3 with TRBJ1-6, with D unclear. Trimming stripped 6 bases from V and 8 bases from J, with 20 bases between. CDR1 and CDR2 from the germline V gene are SGHTA and FQGTGA. The CDR3 runs 16 residues. DNA for the CDR3: TGTGCCAGCAGTGAAACAGCACGGCATAATTATTCACCCCTCCACTTT. It translates to CASSETARHNYSPLHF.

V gene TRBV11-2 combines with J gene TRBJ1-1; TRBD1 matches 9 bases. The CDR3 loop spans 14 amino acids. CDR1 is SGHAT, CDR2 FQNNGV, per germline. V was pared by 5 bases and J by 4 bases, with 5 bases of the junction left unmatched. The CDR3 here is CASSLGTGSTEAFF. CDR3 sequence (DNA): TGTGCCAGCAGCCTCGGGACAGGGAGCACTGAAGCTTTCTTT.

The gene calls are TRBV9 and TRBJ2-1, with TRBD2 identical over 7 bases. Germline V gene data show CDR1 as SGDLS and CDR2 as YYNGEE. Trimming removed 3 bases from V and 6 bases from J; junction bases left unmatched: 9. The CDR3 consists of 15 residues. This CDR3 reads CASSGWSGASNEQFF. CDR3 DNA sequence: TGTGCCAGCAGCGGGTGGAGCGGGGCCAGCAATGAGCAGTTCTTC.

The chain combines TRBV5-1 with TRBJ2-5; the match to TRBD2 covers 10 bases. Trimming cost V 4 bases and J 4 bases; bases outside gene matches: 10. CDR1 and CDR2 (germline): SGHRS, YFSETQ. The CDR3 spans 16 residues. The DNA for the CDR3 is TGCGCCAGCAGCCAGGGACTAGCGACGACAATAGAGACCCAGTACTTC. Amino acid sequence: CASSQGLATTIETQYF.

Concerning this clone itself: A junction boundary mismatches the germline segment, possibly from a read error. V usage is TRBV7-9 and J usage is TRBJ2-5; D may be TRBD2 (7 bases). The germline CDR1 and CDR2 sequences are SEHNR and FQNEAQ (reference sequence). The length of the CDR3 is 12 residues. DNA for the CDR3: TGTGCCAGCAGCTCGCCCAGGGAGGGGGATGACTTC. It codes for CASSSPREGDDF.

The chain has TRBV28 and TRBJ2-2; D is perhaps TRBD1 (8 bases). In germline, CDR1 is MDHEN, CDR2 SYDVKM. The CDR3 contains 15 residues. V lost 8 bases to trimming and J lost 5 bases, with 18 bases between them. Here the CDR3 reads CASGTGGEGTGELFF. CDR3 DNA sequence: TGTGCCAGCGGAACAGGGGGGGAGGGGACCGGGGAGCTGTTTTTT.

The rearrangement joins TRBV9 to TRBJ1-1; 9 bases are shared with TRBD1. V gave up 2 bases and J gave up 5 bases; unmatched junction bases: 10. This CDR3 spans 16 amino acids. Looked up from germline, CDR1 is SGDLS and CDR2 is YYNGEE. CDR3 DNA sequence: TGTGCCAGCAGCGTGCGGACAGGGGTTATATTGACTGAAGCTTTCTTT. Encoded protein: CASSVRTGVILTEAFF.